This TCR beta chain was profiled in a study of blood T cell repertoires in COVID-19. Study background: The United States, Italy and Spain supplied acute and convalescent COVID-19 samples. The cDNA or gDNA used as material had been derived from T cells, B-cell-depleted T cells, or PBMCs.

Original methodology: Estimation of nucleated cell counts was performed using reference gene primer amplification. Data came from immunoSEQ multiplex PCR; TCRdb stores just in-frame clones and leaves some out. V and J calls and clone size are copied from that table; D and trimming were computed from the DNA. The sample shows under 200,000 clones, 60% to 85% of them seen only once. This sequence was found in a man in his sixties with acute or convalescent COVID-19. Sequenced sample: peripheral blood.

For the CDR3, the DNA is TGTGCCTTCCACCTCCGGGTCGCCTACGAGCAGTACTTC. This encodes CAFHLRVAYEQYF. This chain connects TRBV19 to TRBJ2-7; D is unclear. V was shortened by 11 bases and J by 2 bases, with 16 bases between the two germline ends. This CDR3 contains 13 residues. Germline CDR1 reads LNHDA; CDR2 reads SQIVND (reference sequence).